This TCR beta chain was documented in a study of graft-versus-host responses after intestinal transplantation. Across the study: Those transplanted obtained multivisceral, liver-intestinal, or isolated intestinal grafts. Recipients across the board were started on anti-thymocyte globulin induction, then kept on tacrolimus and steroids for 2 to 4 years. Findings and caveats of the study: Some patients had graft-donor T cell macrochimerism. In their allografts, the ratios of graft-versus-host to host-versus-graft T cell clones were high. Peak circulating GvH clone levels tracked with early post-transplant HvG declines.

To note about this clone: Its matching antigen is unknown.

The V gene lost 6 bases and the J gene lost 3 bases, with 14 bases spanning the gap. This CDR3 contains 14 residues. CDR1 is MGHRA, CDR2 YSYEKL, per germline. Produced via immunoSEQ multiplex PCR; TCRdb's table is partial and in-frame only. The sample carries fewer than 110,000 clones, 90% to 95% recorded once. The gene calls are TRBV4-1 and TRBJ1-1; D possibly corresponds to TRBD1 (6 bases). Specimen: unstimulated CD8+ T cells sorted from spleen or lymph node cells, collected before intestinal transplant. The sequence was obtained from a human donor who received an intestinal transplant. CDR3 coding DNA: TGCGCCAGCAGTCTGGATACAGGGTACACTGAAGCTTTCTTT. This translates into CASSLDTGYTEAFF.